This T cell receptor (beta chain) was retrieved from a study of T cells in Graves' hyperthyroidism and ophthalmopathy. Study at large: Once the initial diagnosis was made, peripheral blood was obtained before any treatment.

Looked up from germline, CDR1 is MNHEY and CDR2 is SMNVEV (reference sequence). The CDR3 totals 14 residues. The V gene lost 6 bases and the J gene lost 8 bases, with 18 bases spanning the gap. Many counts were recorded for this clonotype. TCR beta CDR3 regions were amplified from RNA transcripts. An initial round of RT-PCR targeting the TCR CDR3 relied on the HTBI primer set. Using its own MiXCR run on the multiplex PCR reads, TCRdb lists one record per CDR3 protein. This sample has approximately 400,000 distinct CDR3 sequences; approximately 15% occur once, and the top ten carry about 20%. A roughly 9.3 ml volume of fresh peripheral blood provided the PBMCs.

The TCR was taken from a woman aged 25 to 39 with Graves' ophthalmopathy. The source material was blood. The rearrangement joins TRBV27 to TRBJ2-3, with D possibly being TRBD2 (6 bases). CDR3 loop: CASSNLAQVRTQYF. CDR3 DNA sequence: TGTGCCAGCAGCAACCTAGCGCAAGTCCGTACGCAGTATTTT.